This passage covers 9 T cell receptor beta chains from one sample sequenced in a study of blood T cell repertoires in COVID-19 (dated by TCRdb to about 2020). Library preparation employed the immunoSEQ multiplex PCR assay. This immuneACCESS table, as held by TCRdb, lists in-frame sequences with V and J called but not all clones. Of the missing ones, under half trace to an unresolved V gene in checked studies; the others have no known cause. Counted in this sample were hundreds of thousands of clones; about nine tenths of them appeared once. Under 7% of the sample lies in the top ten. The specimen was peripheral blood. The receptors come from a man aged 55 to 69 who had recovered from COVID-19.

The V gene is TRBV7-8, the J gene TRBJ1-5, with 9 bases lining up with TRBD1. Germline CDR1 SGHVS, CDR2 FQNEAQ. The J segment lost 7 bases and the V segment lost 4 bases, leaving 5 bases of the junction unmatched. This CDR3 has 14 amino acids. The CDR3 sequence: CASSSGTGYQPQHF. The DNA for the CDR3 is TGTGCCAGCAGCTCCGGGACAGGGTACCAGCCCCAGCATTTT.

The chain couples TRBV3-1 (or the pseudogene TRBV3-2) to TRBJ1-1, with D uncertain. Trimming removed 3 bases at V and 4 bases at J, with 6 bases between. Per the germline V gene, CDR1 is LGHDT and CDR2 is YNNKEL (reference sequence). The CDR3 runs 12 residues. DNA for the CDR3: TGTGCCAGCAGCCATATGAGCACTGAAGCTTTCTTT. It specifies CASSHMSTEAFF.

The chain couples TRBV27 to TRBJ1-2; D is perhaps TRBD1 (6 bases). The CDR3 runs 16 residues. V was cut by 0 bases and J by 0 bases, with 11 bases left in between. Germline V gene data show CDR1 as MNHEY and CDR2 as SMNVEV (reference sequence). For the CDR3, the DNA is TGTGCCAGCAGTTTATCGGGGGCGTTTTCTAACTATGGCTACACCTTC. As protein: CASSLSGAFSNYGYTF.

CDR3 nucleotide sequence: TGTGCTTGGCGGGGGGGGGAGAGCAATCAGCCCCAGCATTTT. Translating it yields CAWRGGESNQPQHF. The chain employs TRBV14 and TRBJ1-5, with D possibly being TRBD1 (5 bases). CDR3 length: 14 residues. Germline CDR1 reads SGHDN; CDR2 reads FVKESK.

The chain uses TRBV3-1 (or the pseudogene TRBV3-2) and TRBJ2-3, with TRBD2 matching over 7 bases. With 4 bases clipped from V and 0 bases from J, the junction kept 1 base outside the gene matches. Per the germline V gene, CDR1 is LGHDT and CDR2 is YNNKEL (reference sequence). The CDR3 consists of 14 residues. CDR3 amino acids: CASSRGGSTDTQYF. In DNA form, the CDR3 reads TGTGCCAGCAGCCGCGGGGGAAGCACAGATACGCAGTATTTT.

This rearrangement joins TRBV5-1 to TRBJ1-3, with D possibly TRBD1 on 6 matching bases. Germline values: CDR1 SGHRS, CDR2 YFSETQ. This CDR3 region has 17 residues. V was pared by 5 bases and J by 1 base, with 19 bases between. The CDR3: CASSPQQGPPSGNTIYF. Here the CDR3 DNA reads TGCGCCAGCAGTCCCCAACAGGGCCCACCTTCTGGAAACACCATATATTTT. The full variable domain, its missing parts supplied by reference TRBV5-1 and TRBJ1-3, is KAGVTQTPRYLIKTRGQQVTLSCSPISGHRSVSWYQQTPGQGLQFLFEYFSETQRNKGNFPGRFSGRQFSNSRSEMNVSTLELGDSALYLCASSPQQGPPSGNTIYFGEGSWLTVV.

The chain links TRBV2 to TRBJ2-5, with D unresolved. Trimming shortened V by 7 bases and J by 5 bases, and 11 bases separated the two germline ends. The CDR3 has 12 residues. Germline CDR1 reads SNHLY; CDR2 reads FYNNEI. The CDR3 DNA reads as TGTGCCAGCAACCGGCAGGCCGAGACCCAGTACTTC. Its translation is CASNRQAETQYF.

The sample holds one count of this clone. The chain combines TRBV19 with TRBJ1-1; 8 bases agree with TRBD1. The germline CDR1 and CDR2 sequences are LNHDA and SQIVND (reference sequence). The CDR3 has 14 amino acids. V trimming: 7 bases; J trimming: 7 bases; junction bases outside the gene matches: 11. CDR3 loop: CASIRAGGEGEAFF. The CDR3 DNA reads TGTGCCAGTATCAGGGCAGGGGGCGAGGGTGAAGCTTTCTTT. The full variable domain, with the rest looked up from reference TRBV19 and TRBJ1-1, is DGGITQSPKYLFRKEGQNVTLSCEQNLNHDAMYWYRQDPGQGLRLIYYSQIVNDFQKGDIAEGYSVSREKKESFPLTVTSAQKNPTAFYLCASIRAGGEGEAFFGQGTRLTVV.

This clone was picked up one time. The chain has TRBV27 and TRBJ2-7; D unresolved. The CDR3 is made up of 13 amino acids. V lost 4 bases and J lost 1, with 8 bases in between. Per germline, CDR1 MNHEY and CDR2 SMNVEV (reference sequence). The CDR3, as DNA: TGTGCCAGCAGTTGGGCAAAATCCTACGAGCAGTACTTC. This codes for CASSWAKSYEQYF.